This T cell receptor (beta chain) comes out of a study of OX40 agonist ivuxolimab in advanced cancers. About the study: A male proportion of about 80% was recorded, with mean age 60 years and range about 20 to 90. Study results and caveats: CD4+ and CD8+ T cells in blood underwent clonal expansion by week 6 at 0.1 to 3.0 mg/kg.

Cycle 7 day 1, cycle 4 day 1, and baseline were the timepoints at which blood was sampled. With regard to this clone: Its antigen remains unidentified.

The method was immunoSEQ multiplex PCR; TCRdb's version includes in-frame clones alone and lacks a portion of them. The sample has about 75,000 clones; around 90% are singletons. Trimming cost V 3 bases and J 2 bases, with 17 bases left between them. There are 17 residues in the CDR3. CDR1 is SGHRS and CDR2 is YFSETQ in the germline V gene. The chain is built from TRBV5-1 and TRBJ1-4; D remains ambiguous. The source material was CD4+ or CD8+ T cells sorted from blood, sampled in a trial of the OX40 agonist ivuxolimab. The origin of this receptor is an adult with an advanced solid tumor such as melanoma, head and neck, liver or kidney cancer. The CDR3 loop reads CASSWRRAGDTNEKLFF. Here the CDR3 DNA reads TGCGCCAGCAGCTGGAGGAGGGCCGGCGACACTAATGAAAAACTGTTTTTT.